The T cell receptor beta chain described here comes from a study of blood T cell repertoires in COVID-19. The protocol was immunoSEQ multiplex PCR, while the TCRdb copy is restricted to in-frame clones and leaves out a portion. The sample has about 480,000 clones; roughly 90% are singletons. All recovered Cohort 3 donors got two negative PCRs, got clearance, or saw symptom resolution. CDR1 is SGDLS, CDR2 YYNGEE, per germline. This CDR3 is built from 13 residues. Trimming took off 0 bases at V and 8 bases at J, with 11 bases between the two ends. V and J are TRBV9 and TRBJ1-2; D ambiguous. Specimen: PBMCs or T cells enriched from blood (not recorded which). This clonotype was obtained from a middle-aged woman who had recovered from COVID-19. In nucleotides, the CDR3 is TGTGCCAGCAGCGTAGATGGACTGGGGGGCTACACCTTC. Residues: CASSVDGLGGYTF.